This T cell receptor (beta chain) was retrieved from a study of shared clonotypes between healthy human individuals. Study observations and caveats: Sampling was confined to blood; repertoires within tissues likely differ.

Of note for this clone: The antigen is undetermined.

The germline CDR1 and CDR2 sequences are SQVTM and ANQGSEA. The CDR3 runs to 11 residues. J gave up 8 bases and V 7 bases, and 6 bases lay outside the gene matches. Assay: immunoSEQ multiplex PCR; the TCRdb copy retains only in-frame clones and omits some. The profile shows approximately 2,300,000 clones, 92% of them singletons. The TCR was taken from a man in his late teens or twenties in good health. Some clones in this sample may be carry-over from other donors' samples. The chain recombines TRBV29-1 with TRBJ1-2; 8 bases align to TRBD1. The sample comprised naive CD4+ T cells from PBMCs. Subset meaning: CD45RA+ positively selected. The CDR3 DNA is TGCAGCGCGGGGACAGGTCGCGGCTACACCTTC. It specifies CSAGTGRGYTF.